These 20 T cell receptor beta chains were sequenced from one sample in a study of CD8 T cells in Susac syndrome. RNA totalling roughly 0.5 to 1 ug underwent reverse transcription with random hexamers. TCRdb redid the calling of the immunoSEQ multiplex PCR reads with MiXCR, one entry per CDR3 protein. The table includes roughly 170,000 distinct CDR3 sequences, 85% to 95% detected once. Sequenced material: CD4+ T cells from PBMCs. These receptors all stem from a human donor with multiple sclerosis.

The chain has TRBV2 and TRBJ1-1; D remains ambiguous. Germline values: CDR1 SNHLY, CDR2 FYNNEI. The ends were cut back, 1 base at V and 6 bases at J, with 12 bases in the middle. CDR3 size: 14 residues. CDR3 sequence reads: CASSEGNSRPEAFF. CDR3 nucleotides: TGTGCCAGCAGTGAAGGAAACAGCAGACCTGAAGCTTTCTTT.

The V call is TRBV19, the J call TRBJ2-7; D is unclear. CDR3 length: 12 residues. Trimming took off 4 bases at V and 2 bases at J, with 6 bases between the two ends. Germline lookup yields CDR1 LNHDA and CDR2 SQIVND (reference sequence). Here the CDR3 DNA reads TGTGCCAGTAGTACCAAGCCCTACGAGCAGTACTTC. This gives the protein CASSTKPYEQYF.

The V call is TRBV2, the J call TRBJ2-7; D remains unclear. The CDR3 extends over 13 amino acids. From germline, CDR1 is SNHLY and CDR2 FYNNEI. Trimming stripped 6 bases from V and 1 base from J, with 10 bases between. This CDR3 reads CASRGTFSYEQYF. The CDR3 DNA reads TGTGCCAGCAGGGGCACGTTTTCCTACGAGCAGTACTTC.

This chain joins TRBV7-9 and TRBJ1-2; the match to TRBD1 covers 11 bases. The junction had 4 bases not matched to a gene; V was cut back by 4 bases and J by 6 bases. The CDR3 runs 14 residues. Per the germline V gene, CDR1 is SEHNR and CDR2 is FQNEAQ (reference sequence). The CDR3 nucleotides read TGTGCCAGCAGCTGGACAGGGGGCGCGGATGGCTACACCTTC. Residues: CASSWTGGADGYTF.

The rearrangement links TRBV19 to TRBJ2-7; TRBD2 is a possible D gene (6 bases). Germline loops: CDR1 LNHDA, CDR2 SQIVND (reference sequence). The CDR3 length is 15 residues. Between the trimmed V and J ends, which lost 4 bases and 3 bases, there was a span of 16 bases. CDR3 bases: TGTGCCAGTAGTACGGCGGGGCGGGGTGGCTACGAGCAGTACTTC. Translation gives CASSTAGRGGYEQYF.

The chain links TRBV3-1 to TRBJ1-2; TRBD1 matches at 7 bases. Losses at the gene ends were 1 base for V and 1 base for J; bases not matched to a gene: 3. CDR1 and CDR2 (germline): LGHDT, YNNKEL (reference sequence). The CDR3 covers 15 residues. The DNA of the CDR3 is TGTGCCAGCAGCCAAGTCAACAGGGGTAACTATGGCTACACCTTC. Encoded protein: CASSQVNRGNYGYTF.

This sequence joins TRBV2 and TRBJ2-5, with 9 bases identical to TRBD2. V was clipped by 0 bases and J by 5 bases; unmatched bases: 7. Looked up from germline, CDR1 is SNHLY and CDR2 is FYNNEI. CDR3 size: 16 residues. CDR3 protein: CASSEARLAGLETQYF. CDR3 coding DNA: TGTGCCAGCAGTGAAGCGAGGCTAGCGGGACTGGAGACCCAGTACTTC.

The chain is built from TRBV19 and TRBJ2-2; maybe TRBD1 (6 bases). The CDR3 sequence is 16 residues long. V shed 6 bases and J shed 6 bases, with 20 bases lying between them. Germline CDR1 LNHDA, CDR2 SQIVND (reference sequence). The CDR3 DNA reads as TGTGCCAGTAGCAAAGGGCAGGGGCCGTCCCCCGGGGAGCTGTTTTTT. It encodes CASSKGQGPSPGELFF.

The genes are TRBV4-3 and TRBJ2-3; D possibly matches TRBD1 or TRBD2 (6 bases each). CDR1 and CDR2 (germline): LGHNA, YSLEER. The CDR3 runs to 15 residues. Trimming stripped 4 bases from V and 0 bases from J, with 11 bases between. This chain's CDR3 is CASSLRDTSTDTQYF. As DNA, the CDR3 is TGCGCCAGCAGCCTGCGGGACACCAGCACAGATACGCAGTATTTT.

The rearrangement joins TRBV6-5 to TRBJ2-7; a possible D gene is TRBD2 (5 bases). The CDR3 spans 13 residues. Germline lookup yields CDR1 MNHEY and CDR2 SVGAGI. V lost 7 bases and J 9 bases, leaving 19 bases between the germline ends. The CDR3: CASTEGFGSAQYF. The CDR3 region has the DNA TGTGCCAGCACCGAGGGTTTCGGTAGCGCGCAGTACTTC.

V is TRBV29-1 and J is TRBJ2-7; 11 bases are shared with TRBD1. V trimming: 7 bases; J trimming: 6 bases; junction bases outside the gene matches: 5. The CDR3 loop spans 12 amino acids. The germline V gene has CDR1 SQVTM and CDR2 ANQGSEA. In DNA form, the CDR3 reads TGCAGCGCCGGGACAGGGGGAGTCGAGCAGTACTTC. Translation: CSAGTGGVEQYF.

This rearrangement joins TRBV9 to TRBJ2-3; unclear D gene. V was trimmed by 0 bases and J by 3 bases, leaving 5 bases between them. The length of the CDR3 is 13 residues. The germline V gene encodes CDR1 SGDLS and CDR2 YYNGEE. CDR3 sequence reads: CASSVGWTDTQYF. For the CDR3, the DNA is TGTGCCAGCAGCGTAGGCTGGACAGATACGCAGTATTTT.

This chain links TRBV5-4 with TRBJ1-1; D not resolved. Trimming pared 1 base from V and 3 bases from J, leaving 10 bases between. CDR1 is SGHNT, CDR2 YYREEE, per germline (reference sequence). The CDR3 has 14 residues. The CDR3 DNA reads TGTGCCAGCAGCTTGACAGAGAGGGACACTGAAGCTTTCTTT. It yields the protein CASSLTERDTEAFF.

DNA of the CDR3: TGTGCCAGCAGTCCCCCACGCGGGAGGAAGGACAATGAGCAGTTCTTC. Amino acid sequence: CASSPPRGRKDNEQFF. This rearrangement joins TRBV12-3 or TRBV12-4 to TRBJ2-1; 8 nucleotides line up with TRBD2. There are 16 residues in the CDR3. V trimming: 5 bases; J trimming: 5 bases; junction bases outside the gene matches: 11.

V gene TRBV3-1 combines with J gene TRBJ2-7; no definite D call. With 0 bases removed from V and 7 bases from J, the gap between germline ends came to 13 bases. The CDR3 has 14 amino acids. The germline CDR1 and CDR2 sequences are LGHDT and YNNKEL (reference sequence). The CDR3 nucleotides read TGTGCCAGCAGCCAAGATGCCTATGTGCGAGAGCAGTACTTC. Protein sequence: CASSQDAYVREQYF.

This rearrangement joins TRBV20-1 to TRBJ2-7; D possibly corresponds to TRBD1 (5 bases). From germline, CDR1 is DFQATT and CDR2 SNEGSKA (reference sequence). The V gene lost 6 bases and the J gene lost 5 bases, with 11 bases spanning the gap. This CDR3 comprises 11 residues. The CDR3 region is CSAPDSHEQYF. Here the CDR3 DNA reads TGCAGTGCCCCCGACAGCCACGAGCAGTACTTC.

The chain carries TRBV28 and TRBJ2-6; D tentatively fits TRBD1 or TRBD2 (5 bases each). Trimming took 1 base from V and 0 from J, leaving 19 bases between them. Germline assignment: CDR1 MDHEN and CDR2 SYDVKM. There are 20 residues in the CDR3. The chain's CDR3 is CASSLFRAPWGSSGANVLTF. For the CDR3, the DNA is TGTGCCAGCAGTTTATTTCGTGCTCCTTGGGGGAGCTCTGGGGCCAACGTCCTGACTTTC.

The CDR3 loop reads CASSLGVGGNTIYF. The CDR3, as DNA: TGTGCCAGCAGTCTAGGGGTTGGTGGAAACACCATATATTTT. The genes are TRBV12-3 or TRBV12-4 and TRBJ1-3; D might be TRBD1 (5 bases). CDR3 length equals 14 residues. The V and J ends lost 5 bases and 3 bases respectively, with 11 bases between them.

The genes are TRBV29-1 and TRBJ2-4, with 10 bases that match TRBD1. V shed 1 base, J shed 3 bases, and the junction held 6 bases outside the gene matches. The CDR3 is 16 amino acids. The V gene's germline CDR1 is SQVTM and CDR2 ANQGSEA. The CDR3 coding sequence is TGCAGCGTTGAAGGGGTGGACAGGGGGTACAAAAACATTCAGTACTTC. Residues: CSVEGVDRGYKNIQYF.

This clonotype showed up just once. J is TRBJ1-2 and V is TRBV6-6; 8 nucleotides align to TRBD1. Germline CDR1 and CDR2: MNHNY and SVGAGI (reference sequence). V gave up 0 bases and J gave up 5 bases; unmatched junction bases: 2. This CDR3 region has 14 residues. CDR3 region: CASSYSDRVYGYTF. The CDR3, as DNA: TGTGCCAGCAGTTACTCGGACAGGGTTTATGGCTACACCTTC.